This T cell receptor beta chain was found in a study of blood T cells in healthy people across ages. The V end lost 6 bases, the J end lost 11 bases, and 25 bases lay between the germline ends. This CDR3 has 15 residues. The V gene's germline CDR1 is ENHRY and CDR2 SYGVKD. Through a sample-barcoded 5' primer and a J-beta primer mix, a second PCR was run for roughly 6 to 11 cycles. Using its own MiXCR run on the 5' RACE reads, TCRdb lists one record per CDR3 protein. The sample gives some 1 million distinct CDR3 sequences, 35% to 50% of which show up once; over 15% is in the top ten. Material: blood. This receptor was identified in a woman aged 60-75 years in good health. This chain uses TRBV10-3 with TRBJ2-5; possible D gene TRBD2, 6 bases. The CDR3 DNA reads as TGTGCCATCAGGGAAGATGGTATAGGGTCTCGGGAGCAGTACTTC. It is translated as CAIREDGIGSREQYF.